The 9 T cell receptor beta chains below come from one sample, sequenced in a study of graft-versus-host responses after intestinal transplantation. Here immunoSEQ multiplex PCR was the method, and the copy in TCRdb shows in-frame clones only, minus some. The sample contains about 20,000 clones, under 50% of which appear only once. The sequences come from alloreactive CD4+ T cells from a mixed lymphocyte reaction culture, collected before intestinal transplant. Sample subset: CFSE-low proliferating T cells sorted from approximately 6-day pre-transplant mixed lymphocyte reaction (GvH or HvG direction). The origin of the receptors is a human patient who received an intestinal transplant.

By its share, this clone is medium-sized (0.01 to 0.1%). This chain joins TRBV19 and TRBJ1-1, with D unclear. Germline values: CDR1 LNHDA, CDR2 SQIVND (reference sequence). V lost 1 base and J lost 1, with 7 bases in between. This CDR3 comprises 14 residues. The DNA for the CDR3 is TGTGCCAGTAGTATAGCCTACAGGAACACTGAAGCTTTCTTT. It codes for CASSIAYRNTEAFF.

V gene TRBV12-5 combines with J gene TRBJ2-5; D may be TRBD1 (6 bases). Germline CDR1 LGHNT, CDR2 FRNRAP. The CDR3 extends over 16 amino acids. The germline V and J ends were trimmed by 7 bases and 4 bases, with 22 bases remaining between them. The CDR3 loop reads CASALGGVGAGETQYF. CDR3 sequence (DNA): TGTGCTAGTGCCCTAGGGGGAGTCGGTGCCGGAGAGACCCAGTACTTC.

The chain joins TRBV6-5 to TRBJ2-1; 13 bases fit TRBD2. This CDR3 region has 15 residues. The J segment lost 8 bases and the V segment lost 7 bases, leaving 8 bases of the junction unmatched. The germline gives CDR1 MNHEY, CDR2 SVGAGI. The CDR3 loop reads CASIKLAGGQDEQFF. In DNA form, the CDR3 reads TGTGCCAGCATAAAACTAGCGGGGGGGCAGGATGAGCAGTTCTTC.

The chain is built from TRBV7-2 and TRBJ1-6; weak D call: TRBD1 (6 bases). V was shortened by 2 bases and J by 9 bases, with 17 bases between the two germline ends. The length of the CDR3 is 16 residues. Germline CDR1 reads SGHTA; CDR2 reads FQGNSA. The CDR3 loop is CASSLTPTGKLSPLHF. Here the CDR3 DNA reads TGTGCCAGCAGCTTAACCCCCACAGGGAAGCTTTCACCCCTCCACTTT.

The chain has TRBV5-1 and TRBJ2-1, with 10 bases lining up with TRBD2. Germline V CDR1 and CDR2: SGHRS, YFSETQ. V trimming: 2 bases; J trimming: 3 bases; junction bases outside the gene matches: 5. This CDR3 has 16 residues. CDR3 protein: CASSFVSGGLYNEQFF. CDR3 in DNA: TGCGCCAGCAGCTTTGTTAGCGGGGGGCTCTACAATGAGCAGTTCTTC.

This clone was observed a handful of times. This sequence joins TRBV29-1 and TRBJ1-1; 10 bases map to TRBD1. Trimming cost V 4 bases and J 4 bases; bases outside gene matches: 12. This CDR3 region has 16 residues. From germline, CDR1 is SQVTM and CDR2 ANQGSEA. CDR3 nucleotides: TGCAGCGTTGGGAAGACAGGGGGCGCCCCGGGCACTGAAGCTTTCTTT. Encoded protein: CSVGKTGGAPGTEAFF.

This sequence joins TRBV7-8 and TRBJ1-1; a weak D match, TRBD1 (6 bases). The CDR3 is 15 residues long. Trimming cost V 3 bases and J 3 bases, with 14 bases left between them. Germline V gives CDR1 SGHVS, CDR2 FQNEAQ. DNA of the CDR3: TGTGCCAGCAGCTTCGGTCGGGGACAACACACTGAAGCTTTCTTT. Protein sequence: CASSFGRGQHTEAFF.

J is TRBJ1-3 and V is TRBV19, with D unresolved. V lost 2 bases, J lost 2 bases, and 13 bases lay in between. Germline lookup yields CDR1 LNHDA and CDR2 SQIVND (reference sequence). There are 16 residues in the CDR3. The CDR3, as DNA: TGTGCCAGTAGTATACGGGGTTTCGGCCCTGGAAACACCATATATTTT. Amino acid sequence: CASSIRGFGPGNTIYF.

V usage is TRBV5-4 and J usage is TRBJ2-1; 11 nucleotides match TRBD2. The CDR3 totals 15 residues. V lost 4 bases, J lost 4 bases, and 4 bases stayed unmatched. The germline CDR1 and CDR2 sequences are SGHNT and YYREEE (reference sequence). CDR3 loop: CASSIWTSGYNEQFF. For the CDR3, the DNA is TGTGCCAGCAGCATATGGACTAGCGGGTACAATGAGCAGTTCTTC.